Below, 13 T cell receptor beta chains from the same sample are listed, as sequenced in a study of blood T cell repertoires in COVID-19. Sequencing used immunoSEQ multiplex PCR; TCRdb keeps in-frame clones, though not all of them. The table has some 150,000 clones, 84% seen once; the top ten hold roughly 7.9%. The sample taken for sequencing was peripheral blood. Source of these receptors: a woman in her 50s in a cohort sampled during active or convalescent COVID-19.

The V gene is TRBV5-8, the J gene TRBJ2-3, with D possibly matching TRBD1 (5 bases). V was cut by 1 base and J by 7 bases, with 10 bases left in between. CDR1 SGHTS and CDR2 YDEGEE come from the germline V gene. CDR3 size: 13 residues. The CDR3, as DNA: TGTGCCAGCAGCTTGCCCAGGGTAAATACGCAGTATTTT. Its protein product is CASSLPRVNTQYF.

This chain uses TRBV7-2 with TRBJ1-4, with 8 bases that match TRBD1. The CDR3 runs 14 residues. Unmatched junction bases numbered 9, after V lost 1 base and J lost 14 bases. The germline gives CDR1 SGHTA, CDR2 FQGNSA. The CDR3 protein is CASSLGPGQGFLFF. The DNA of the CDR3 is TGTGCCAGCAGCTTAGGGCCAGGACAGGGTTTCCTGTTTTTT. Full variable domain (rest looked up from reference TRBV7-2 and TRBJ1-4): GAGVSQSPSNKVTEKGKDVELRCDPISGHTALYWYRQSLGQGLEFLIYFQGNSAPDKSGLPSDRFSAERTGGSVSTLTIQRTQQEDSAVYLCASSLGPGQGFLFFGSGTQLSVL.

The CDR3 protein is CASSTNTGELFF. The CDR3 DNA reads as TGTGCCAGCAGCACAAACACCGGGGAGCTGTTTTTT. V gene TRBV7-8 combines with J gene TRBJ2-2; unclear D gene. V gave up 5 bases and J gave up 2 bases, with 3 bases separating them. The CDR3 spans 12 residues. Germline CDR1 and CDR2: SGHVS and FQNEAQ.

The gene calls are TRBV4-2 and TRBJ1-5, with D hard to call. In germline, CDR1 is LGHNA, CDR2 YNFKEQ. The CDR3 is 22 amino acids. V dropped 1 base and J dropped 2 bases, with 30 bases sitting between them. The CDR3 spells CASSQVIRRPGKGKDGNQPQHF. DNA for the CDR3: TGTGCCAGCAGCCAAGTTATCAGGAGGCCAGGAAAAGGCAAGGATGGCAATCAGCCCCAGCATTTT.

In its sample, this clone was seen once. The chain combines TRBV2 with TRBJ2-1, with TRBD2 identical over 9 bases. V shed 2 bases and J 6 bases; nucleotides not matched to a gene: 5. This CDR3 contains 15 residues. In germline, CDR1 is SNHLY, CDR2 FYNNEI. CDR3 sequence reads: CASSEKSGGPNEQFF. In DNA form, the CDR3 reads TGTGCCAGCAGTGAAAAAAGCGGGGGGCCCAATGAGCAGTTCTTC.

This clone appeared once. Here the CDR3 reads CASSQGQGDYEQYF. The CDR3 DNA is TGCGCCAGCAGCCAAGGGCAGGGGGACTACGAGCAGTACTTC. This sequence joins TRBV4-1 and TRBJ2-7; 7 nucleotides align to TRBD1. The CDR3 spans 14 residues. The J segment lost 3 bases and the V segment lost 1 base, leaving 3 bases of the junction unmatched. Germline V CDR1 and CDR2: MGHRA, YSYEKL.

J is TRBJ2-3 and V is TRBV2; 10 nucleotides match TRBD1. CDR3 length: 19 residues. Looked up from germline, CDR1 is SNHLY and CDR2 is FYNNEI. The junction had 13 bases not matched to a gene; V was cut back by 0 bases and J by 4 bases. CDR3 in DNA: TGTGCCAGCAGTGAAGCGTCCGGGACAGGGGCCTCTCGGTCAGATACGCAGTATTTT. This translates into CASSEASGTGASRSDTQYF.

The V gene is TRBV27, the J gene TRBJ2-7, with 7 bases that match TRBD1. The CDR3 has 17 residues. Germline values: CDR1 MNHEY, CDR2 SMNVEV (reference sequence). J lost 4 bases, V lost 0 bases, and 12 bases had no gene match. The CDR3 sequence: CASSLSFLGRGMYEQYF. The DNA of the CDR3 is TGTGCCAGCAGTTTATCGTTCCTTGGCAGGGGGATGTACGAGCAGTACTTC.

This clone was counted a few times. This chain connects TRBV3-1 (or the pseudogene TRBV3-2) to TRBJ1-6; D perhaps matches TRBD1 (5 bases). The germline V and J ends were trimmed by 4 bases and 5 bases, with 18 bases remaining between them. Germline loops: CDR1 LGHDT, CDR2 YNNKEL (reference sequence). CDR3 length: 17 residues. The CDR3, as DNA: TGTGCCAGCAGCCCTCATAGGCGGGGGGAGGATAATTCACCCCTCCACTTT. Translated: CASSPHRRGEDNSPLHF.

The V gene is TRBV15, the J gene TRBJ1-3, with D uncertain. Germline assignment: CDR1 LNHNV and CDR2 YYDKDF (reference sequence). The CDR3 is made up of 16 amino acids. Trimming left V 5 bases short and J 2 bases short, with 16 bases between. CDR3 sequence: CATSRYDGSTGNTIYF. Here the CDR3 DNA reads TGTGCCACCAGCCGATACGACGGGTCCACTGGAAACACCATATATTTT.

The chain links TRBV18 to TRBJ2-3, with D tentatively TRBD2 (6 bases). The V gene lost 3 bases and the J gene lost 5 bases, with 12 bases spanning the gap. Germline V gene sequence: CDR1 KGHSH, CDR2 LQKENI. CDR3 size: 14 residues. The CDR3 reads CASSPDPSVDTQYF. CDR3 bases: TGTGCCAGCTCACCCGATCCTAGCGTAGATACGCAGTATTTT. Combining the CDR3 with reference TRBV18 and TRBJ2-3 gives the whole variable domain NAGVMQNPRHLVRRRGQEARLRCSPMKGHSHVYWYRQLPEEGLKFMVYLQKENIIDESGMPKERFSAEFPKEGPSILRIQQVVRGDSAAYFCASSPDPSVDTQYFGPGTRLTVL.

The rearrangement uses TRBV5-1 and TRBJ2-7; D is unclear. Germline CDR1 reads SGHRS; CDR2 reads YFSETQ. Trimming took 0 bases from V and 0 from J, leaving 7 bases between them. The CDR3 is 14 amino acids. The CDR3 DNA follows: TGCGCCAGCAGCTTGGGGTACAGCTCCTACGAGCAGTACTTC. It translates to CASSLGYSSYEQYF.

This chain joins TRBV9 and TRBJ2-5; 8 nucleotides match TRBD2. The germline V gene has CDR1 SGDLS and CDR2 YYNGEE. The CDR3 is 15 amino acids. J lost 5 bases, V lost 0 bases, and 6 bases had no gene match. CDR3 DNA sequence: TGTGCCAGCAGCGTAGGGGGACTAGGTGGCGAGACCCAGTACTTC. This gives the protein CASSVGGLGGETQYF. Variable domain in full (rest from reference TRBV9 and TRBJ2-5): DSGVTQTPKHLITATGQRVTLRCSPRSGDLSVYWYQQSLDQGLQFLIQYYNGEERAKGNILERFSAQQFPDLHSELNLSSLELGDSALYFCASSVGGLGGETQYFGPGTRLLVL.